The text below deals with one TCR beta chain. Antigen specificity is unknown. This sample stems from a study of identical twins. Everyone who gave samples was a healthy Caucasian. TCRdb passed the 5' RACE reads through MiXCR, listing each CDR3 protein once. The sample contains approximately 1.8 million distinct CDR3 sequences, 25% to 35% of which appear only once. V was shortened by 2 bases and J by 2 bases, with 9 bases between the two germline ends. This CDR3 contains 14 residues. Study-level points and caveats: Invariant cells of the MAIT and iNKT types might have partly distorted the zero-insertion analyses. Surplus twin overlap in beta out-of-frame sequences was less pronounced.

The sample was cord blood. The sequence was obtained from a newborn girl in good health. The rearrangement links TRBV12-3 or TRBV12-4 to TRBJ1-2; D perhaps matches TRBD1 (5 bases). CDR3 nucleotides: TGTGCCAGCAGTTTATGGGGACGGAACTATGGCTACACCTTC. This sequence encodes CASSLWGRNYGYTF.